This T cell receptor (beta chain) comes out of a study of blood T cell repertoires in COVID-19. V lost 4 bases and J 6 bases, leaving 4 bases between the germline ends. The CDR3 contains 12 residues. The V gene's germline CDR1 is MDHEN and CDR2 SYDVKM. TCRdb's table, derived via immunoSEQ multiplex PCR, lists solely in-frame clones and lacks some. Altogether about 300,000 clones are present, roughly 86% being singletons, with the ten largest covering less than 3.5%. Living in about two dozen US areas, the participants were between about 18 and 100 years of age. The sequence came from a woman between 50 and 59 years old who had been exposed to COVID-19. The rearrangement links TRBV28 to TRBJ1-6; D is ambiguous. Sequencing was performed on PBMCs or T cells enriched from blood (not recorded which). The CDR3 bases are TGTGCCAGCAGTTACAGTAATTCACCCCTCCACTTT. This encodes CASSYSNSPLHF.